The rows below give T cell receptor beta chains drawn from one sample of a study of somatic mutations in cytotoxic T cells in rheumatoid arthritis. Repertoires were generated with immunoSEQ multiplex PCR, while TCRdb's copy carries only in-frame clones and drops some. The table has roughly 20,000 clones, approximately 83% seen once; the top ten hold around 14%. Input material: CD8+ T cells sorted from blood. The receptor source for this set is an adult with rheumatoid arthritis. Each CDR3 is given with its conserved first and last residue. The D gene is left open where the match is weak. A row's size may be missing; if present it is once, few, many or a size class.

size,V,J,D,DNA,CDR3
.,TRBV7-6,TRBJ1-3,.,TGTGCCAGCAGCTTATTGGAGGGTAGTATAAACTCTGGAAACACCATATATTTT,CASSLLEGSINSGNTIYF
.,TRBV7-9,TRBJ2-1,TRBD2,TGTGCCAGCAGCTTTTCCGGCGGGAGGCACTGGGGCTATGAGCAGTTCTTC,CASSFSGGRHWGYEQFF
.,TRBV4-1,TRBJ1-3,.,TGCGCCAGCAGCCAAGGACAGAGCTCTGGAAACACCATATATTTT,CASSQGQSSGNTIYF
.,TRBV9,TRBJ1-2,TRBD1,TGTGCCAGCAGCTCCCACCAGGGGGGTAACTATGGCTACACCTTC,CASSSHQGGNYGYTF
.,TRBV19,TRBJ1-5,.,TGTGCCAGTAGGACAGGATTCAATCAGCCCCAGCATTTT,CASRTGFNQPQHF
.,TRBV9,TRBJ2-3,TRBD2,TGTGCCAGCAGCGTAGAGGGACTAGGCACAGATACGCAGTATTTT,CASSVEGLGTDTQYF
.,TRBV9,TRBJ2-7,TRBD2,TGTGCCAGCAGCCCTGCGCCAGCGGGAGTATACGAGCAGTACTTC,CASSPAPAGVYEQYF
once,TRBV7-3,TRBJ2-2,.,TGTGCCAGCAGCTATACAGGGAACACCGGGGAGCTGTTTTTT,CASSYTGNTGELFF
.,TRBV14,TRBJ2-1,TRBD2,TGTGCCAGCAGCCCCGGGACTAGCGGGATATACAATGAGCAGTTCTTC,CASSPGTSGIYNEQFF
.,TRBV7-3,TRBJ1-5,.,TGTGCCAGCAGCTTAAACTTTAGGGGGAGCAATCAGCCCCAGCATTTT,CASSLNFRGSNQPQHF
.,TRBV6-6,TRBJ2-1,.,TGTGCCAGCAGTCATGGGACCGGAGAATACAATGAGCAGTTCTTC,CASSHGTGEYNEQFF
.,TRBV5-4,TRBJ2-2,TRBD1,TGTGCCACCAGTGACAGGGGCACCGGGGAGCTGTTTTTT,CATSDRGTGELFF
few,TRBV6-1,TRBJ1-5,.,TGTGCCAGCAGTGAAGGGGCCCCTCTGCCTGGGCCCCAGCATTTT,CASSEGAPLPGPQHF
.,TRBV27,TRBJ2-1,TRBD2,TGTGCCAGCAGTTTATCCCCCCGGACTAGCGGGAGGGGACGGTTCTTC,CASSLSPRTSGRGRFF
.,TRBV28,TRBJ2-2,.,TGTGCCAGCAGTCTCGGGACTCAGAACACCGGGGAGCTGTTTTTT,CASSLGTQNTGELFF
.,TRBV19,TRBJ2-3,TRBD2,TGTGCCAGTAGTATAGGGCTAGCGGAGGTCACAGATACGCAGTATTTT,CASSIGLAEVTDTQYF
few,TRBV5-6,TRBJ1-3,.,TGTGCCAGCAGCTTGGGGACTGGAAACACCATATATTTT,CASSLGTGNTIYF
once,TRBV27,TRBJ1-1,TRBD1,TGTGCCAGCAGTTCCAGGGGGGATGGTGAAGCTTTCTTT,CASSSRGDGEAFF
.,TRBV28,TRBJ2-1,.,TGTGCCAGCAGTTTTGGCCATGAGCAGTTCTTC,CASSFGHEQFF
few,TRBV5-6,TRBJ1-5,.,TGTGCCAGCAGCTTGGGTCCGGGGAGCAATCAGCCCCAGCATTTT,CASSLGPGSNQPQHF
.,TRBV9,TRBJ2-3,TRBD1,TGTGCCAGCAGCGTAGAGACAGGGGGCTACACAGATACGCAGTATTTT,CASSVETGGYTDTQYF
.,TRBV6-6,TRBJ1-3,.,TGTGCCAGCACTACCGGGACGGCCAGAAACACCATATATTTT,CASTTGTARNTIYF
once,TRBV7-9,TRBJ2-3,.,TGTGCCAGCAGCTTATTGGACTTTGGGTCAGATACGCAGTATTTT,CASSLLDFGSDTQYF
.,TRBV23-1,TRBJ1-3,.,TGCGCCAGCAGGCCCCAGGGCGGAAGCTCTGGAAACACCATATATTTT,CASRPQGGSSGNTIYF
.,TRBV13,TRBJ2-5,TRBD2,TGTGCCAGCAGCTCAGGACTAGCGGGCTCTGAGACCCAGTACTTC,CASSSGLAGSETQYF
.,TRBV5-1,TRBJ2-3,TRBD1,TGCGCCAGCAGTCCCCGGGACAGGGGAACTGATACGCAGTATTTT,CASSPRDRGTDTQYF
.,TRBV7-9,TRBJ2-4,.,TGTGCCAGCAGTAAGTCTGGCATTCAGTACTTC,CASSKSGIQYF
once,TRBV4-3,TRBJ1-6,.,TGCGCCAGCAGCCCCCGAGGGCAGACCTACAGTTCACCCCTCCACTTT,CASSPRGQTYSSPLHF
.,TRBV6-6,TRBJ1-1,.,TGTGCCAGCAGCCCTCGGGGAAAGAACACTGAAGCTTTCTTT,CASSPRGKNTEAFF
few,TRBV5-6,TRBJ2-3,TRBD2,TGTGCCAGCAGGGTAGCGGGAAGCACAGATACGCAGTATTTT,CASRVAGSTDTQYF
once,TRBV7-6,TRBJ2-5,.,TGTGCCAGCAGCTTAGGAGGGGGAGGGCCGGGGGAGACCCAGTACTTC,CASSLGGGGPGETQYF
.,TRBV5-6,TRBJ1-2,.,TGTGCCAGCAGCGGTACGGTGGGAGATAACTATGGCTACACCTTC,CASSGTVGDNYGYTF
.,TRBV4-3,TRBJ2-3,.,TGCGCCAGCAGCCAAGATCGCCGAGGGAGGGACAGGTGGGCGCAGTATTTT,CASSQDRRGRDRWAQYF
.,TRBV11-3,TRBJ1-6,TRBD1,TGTGCCAGCAGCTCCTCGACAGGGCCAAATTCACCCCTCCACTTT,CASSSSTGPNSPLHF
.,TRBV15,TRBJ1-5,.,TGTGCCACCAGCAGAGAGGAAGGGGCGCATCAGCCCCAGCATTTT,CATSREEGAHQPQHF
.,TRBV29-1,TRBJ2-3,TRBD2,TGCAGCGTTGGTACTAGCGGGATCACAGATACGCAGTATTTT,CSVGTSGITDTQYF
once,TRBV2,TRBJ1-2,.,TGTGCCAGCAGTGATCTTAGGGGCTGGGGCGTAAGGGGCTACACCTTC,CASSDLRGWGVRGYTF
.,TRBV5-1,TRBJ2-1,.,TGCGCCAGCAGCTTGGCTCTAGCGCGTTACAATGAGCAGTTCTTC,CASSLALARYNEQFF
.,TRBV7-9,TRBJ1-1,.,TGTGCCAGCAGCTTAAACGGACAGGAAGCTTTCTTT,CASSLNGQEAFF
few,TRBV2,TRBJ1-6,TRBD1,TGTGCCAGCAGGCAGACAGGGACCAATTCACCCCTCCACTTT,CASRQTGTNSPLHF
.,TRBV6-1,TRBJ2-5,TRBD2,TGTGCCAGCAGTGTATTGTCTAGCGGGGAGACCCAGTACTTC,CASSVLSSGETQYF
once,TRBV7-9,TRBJ1-6,.,TGTGCCAGCAGCTCCCGAAGTGGGGGCAATTCACCCCTCCACTTT,CASSSRSGGNSPLHF
.,TRBV11-3,TRBJ1-6,.,TGTGCCAGCAGCTTAGGGGTCAATTCACCCCTCCACTTT,CASSLGVNSPLHF
few,TRBV18,TRBJ1-6,TRBD1,TGTGCCAGCCAGGAAGGGGACAGGGGTAATTCACCCCTCCACTTT,CASQEGDRGNSPLHF
.,TRBV30,TRBJ2-2,TRBD2,TGTGCCTGGACGGGGAGCGGGAGGGCCAAAGGGGAGCTGTTTTTT,CAWTGSGRAKGELFF
.,TRBV7-3,TRBJ2-1,.,TGTGCCAGCAGCCCGCAAGAGACACTAACCTACAATGAGCAGTTCTTC,CASSPQETLTYNEQFF
once,TRBV7-9,TRBJ2-1,.,TGTGCCAGCAGCTTAGGGTTCCCGAATGAGCAGTTCTTC,CASSLGFPNEQFF
once,TRBV6-1,TRBJ2-1,.,TGTGCCAGCCCCCGGGGGGCTGGCTACAATGAGCAGTTCTTC,CASPRGAGYNEQFF